The sample holds a few counts of the clone carrying this TCR beta chain. Its antigen is unknown. The source of the sample is a study of cytomegalovirus exposure and HLA in healthy donors. Study results and limitations: The study flagged 150 to 200 TCR beta chains as cytomegalovirus-associated. Subsequent analysis found a tendency for first-cohort TCR clusters to co-occur within the 110 or so validation repertoires. Rare sequences made up most TCRs, while some public TCRs were found in many donors. In vitro work confirmed that a few CMV-associated chains recognize CMV antigens.

The assay was immunoSEQ multiplex PCR, and TCRdb's table has in-frame clones only and misses some. The sample records roughly 190,000 clones, 86% being singletons. This CDR3 region has 14 residues. The germline V gene has CDR1 KGHSH and CDR2 LQKENI. Trimming removed 2 bases at V and 0 bases at J, with 5 bases between. Specimen: PBMCs. This TCR came from a man between 25 and 39 years old in good health and CMV-seropositive. The chain carries TRBV18 and TRBJ2-1; the D is unclear. The CDR3 DNA follows: TGTGCCAGCTCACCAGGGGTCTCCTACAATGAGCAGTTCTTC. It specifies CASSPGVSYNEQFF.